These 24 T cell receptor beta chains came from one sample sequenced in a study of T cells expressing NK-cell markers (TCRdb year 2020). Receptor libraries were prepared by 5' RACE. Sequencing relied on an Illumina HiSeq 2000. Based on TCRdb reprocessing of the reads, there is one entry per CDR3 protein sequence, and DNA is missing. The sample table gives 150,000 to 180,000 distinct CDR3 sequences. Of the sample, about 39% falls within the top ten clones. Specimen: blood T cells: a sorted CD56 or NKG2C T cell subset, CD4+ or CD8+ T cells, or bulk PBMC T cells (not recorded which). The source of these receptors is a woman in her forties or fifties in good health. Donor details come from another sample of the same person, matched by shared clones.

V usage is TRBV7-3 and J usage is TRBJ2-1. The CDR3 totals 15 residues. The germline CDR1 and CDR2 sequences are SGHTA and FQGTGA. The CDR3 is CASSVNPTGYNEQFF.

V is TRBV4-2 and J is TRBJ2-3; TCRdb picks TRBD2, but there is no DNA to check that call. CDR3 size: 16 residues. Germline V gene lookup returns CDR1 LGHNA and CDR2 YNFKEQ. CDR3 loop: CASSQETSGSGDTQYF.

The chain uses TRBV12-3 or TRBV12-4 and TRBJ2-2; the D gene TCRdb calls, TRBD1, cannot be checked with no DNA. The CDR3 covers 15 residues. CDR3 sequence reads: CASRQDNANTGELFF.

The genes are TRBV5-1 and TRBJ2-3; TCRdb calls TRBD1, which cannot be checked without DNA. Germline loops: CDR1 SGHRS, CDR2 YFSETQ. The CDR3 has 13 amino acids. The CDR3 spells CASTTGSTDTQYF.

The V call is TRBV28, the J call TRBJ2-1. CDR1 is MDHEN, CDR2 SYDVKM, per germline. This CDR3 contains 14 residues. The CDR3 loop is CASSVRGLYNEQFF.

The V and J genes are TRBV27 and TRBJ2-1; TCRdb names TRBD2, which stays unverified in the absence of DNA. Germline lookup yields CDR1 MNHEY and CDR2 SMNVEV (reference sequence). The CDR3 has 15 amino acids. CDR3 sequence reads: CASSFVAGGPNEQFF.

The rearrangement links TRBV15 to TRBJ2-3; TCRdb calls TRBD1, which cannot be checked without DNA. This CDR3 comprises 13 residues. Germline-derived CDR1 and CDR2 are LNHNV and YYDKDF (reference sequence). CDR3 amino acids: CATSRGIGVTQYF.

CDR3 sequence: CASGLSREREPYNEQFF. J is TRBJ2-1 and V is TRBV12-5. There are 17 residues in the CDR3. Germline V gene lookup returns CDR1 LGHNT and CDR2 FRNRAP.

The rearrangement uses TRBV12-3 or TRBV12-4 and TRBJ2-1. This CDR3 has 14 amino acids. Here the CDR3 reads CASSFSGRVYEQFF.

The rearrangement uses TRBV24-1 and TRBJ2-7; absent DNA, TCRdb's TRBD1 call cannot be checked. Germline CDR1 and CDR2: KGHDR and SFDVKD. This CDR3 spans 14 amino acids. This CDR3 is CATSAPGGSYEQYF.

The chain links TRBV3-1 to TRBJ2-5; as DNA is missing, the TRBD1 call by TCRdb cannot be tested. Germline V gene lookup returns CDR1 LGHDT and CDR2 YNNKEL (reference sequence). The CDR3 has 13 residues. CDR3: CASSVTGQETQYF.

The chain couples TRBV6-2 or TRBV6-3 to TRBJ2-2. Germline-derived CDR1 and CDR2 are MNHEY and SVGEGT. The CDR3 has 16 amino acids. This chain's CDR3 is CASSLPDFANTGELFF.

The chain links TRBV4-1 to TRBJ2-2; TCRdb outputs TRBD2, but without DNA this stays unchecked. Per germline, CDR1 MGHRA and CDR2 YSYEKL. The CDR3 contains 20 residues. CDR3: CASSQEPGLAGGSPTGELFF.

This chain joins TRBV20-1 and TRBJ2-2; lacking DNA, the TRBD1 call made by TCRdb goes unchecked. The CDR3 spans 13 residues. Germline assignment: CDR1 DFQATT and CDR2 SNEGSKA (reference sequence). The CDR3 here is CSARRGGAGELFF.

V usage is TRBV11-2 and J usage is TRBJ1-1. The CDR3 has 12 residues. CDR1 and CDR2 from the germline V gene are SGHAT and FQNNGV. The CDR3 here is CASSAGLSEAFF.

This chain connects TRBV11-2 to TRBJ1-5; as DNA is missing, the TRBD1 call by TCRdb cannot be tested. This CDR3 is built from 16 residues. Germline CDR1 reads SGHAT; CDR2 reads FQNNGV. CDR3 amino acids: CASSFNRDKSNQPQHF. Filled out from reference TRBV11-2 and TRBJ1-5, the complete variable domain reads EAGVAQSPRYKIIEKRQSVAFWCNPISGHATLYWYQQILGQGPKLLIQFQNNGVVDDSQLPKDRFSAERLKGVDSTLKIQPAKLEDSAVYLCASSFNRDKSNQPQHFGDGTRLSIL.

V gene TRBV7-6 combines with J gene TRBJ2-1; the D call from TCRdb, TRBD1, cannot be confirmed without DNA. The CDR3 is made up of 14 amino acids. CDR1 and CDR2 from the germline V gene are SGHVS and FNYEAQ. Here the CDR3 reads CASSPREADNEQFF.

The V call is TRBV4-1, the J call TRBJ2-5; the TCRdb D gene call, TRBD1, has no DNA to confirm it. CDR1 and CDR2 (germline): MGHRA, YSYEKL. The CDR3 extends over 13 amino acids. The CDR3 sequence: CASSQGPGEEEYF.

The chain has TRBV20-1 and TRBJ1-1. CDR1 is DFQATT, CDR2 SNEGSKA, per germline (reference sequence). There are 15 residues in the CDR3. CDR3 sequence: CSARAIIGGPTEAFF.

V gene TRBV16 combines with J gene TRBJ1-5. Looked up from germline, CDR1 is KGHSY and CDR2 is FQNENV. The CDR3 contains 12 residues. CDR3 sequence: CASSRPNQPQHF.

The rearrangement uses TRBV4-1 and TRBJ2-3. The CDR3 length is 12 residues. Germline V gene sequence: CDR1 MGHRA, CDR2 YSYEKL. Here the CDR3 reads CASSRRGDTQYF.

The chain links TRBV4-1 to TRBJ2-1; TCRdb indicates TRBD1, and absent DNA this call remains unverified. CDR1 and CDR2 from the germline V gene are MGHRA and YSYEKL. The CDR3 is made up of 12 amino acids. The CDR3 is CASRGAYNEQFF.

This chain joins TRBV19 and TRBJ2-3; TCRdb returns TRBD2, unconfirmable since there is no DNA. The CDR3 is 14 amino acids. Germline V CDR1 and CDR2: LNHDA, SQIVND (reference sequence). The CDR3 sequence is CASSTSGRSDTQYF.

J is TRBJ2-2 and V is TRBV5-6; TCRdb lists TRBD1, though no DNA is available to test this call. Per germline, CDR1 SGHDT and CDR2 YYEEEE. This CDR3 has 15 amino acids. CDR3 amino acids: CASSHRDRGPGELFF.